This note documents a single T cell receptor (beta chain) sequence. Its antigen is unidentified. Here immunoSEQ multiplex PCR was the method, and the copy in TCRdb shows in-frame clones only, minus some. The repertoire consists of 300,000 to 450,000 clones, with just over 90% occurring once and the leading ten covering under 4%. The data originate from a study of Ad26.COV2.S vaccination and SARS-CoV-2 variants. Study-wide points: Non-spike TCR breadth was similar in vaccine and placebo recipients. The placebo group had lower spike-specific TCR breadth than the vaccine recipients did. Using TCR breadth and depth analyses may have led to underestimated total T cell responses.

The CDR3 covers 14 residues. Sequenced here: peripheral blood, sampled after recovery from COVID-19. The receptor was derived from a human donor who had recovered from COVID-19. The chain joins TRBV21-1 to TRBJ1-1. TRBV21-1 is flagged as a pseudogene. The CDR3 protein is CASAGDSSNTEAFF. The CDR3 DNA reads as TGTGCCAGCGCGGGGGACAGTTCAAACACTGAAGCTTTCTTT.